This T cell receptor (beta chain) was retrieved from a study of cytomegalovirus exposure and HLA in healthy donors (dated by TCRdb to 2017 to 2019). Study-wide context: The 550 to 750 repertoires of the first cohort and the roughly 120 validation repertoires were produced on the same platform, according to a later analysis. In addition to the first cohort of several hundred subjects, a separate validation cohort of approximately 130 different subjects was used. High-throughput TCR immunosequencing, statistical association of individual TCRs with disease status, and machine learning were combined to predict cytomegalovirus infection status. The study aimed to test whether cataloging public T cell receptors could reveal signatures of past pathogen exposure.

Concerning this clone itself: No cognate antigen has been identified for it. Per-base quality was not reported, and no clone a single base away is much larger than it.

From the germline V gene (reference sequence), CDR1 is MNHNY and CDR2 is SVGAGI. The CDR3 measures 15 amino acids from cysteine to phenylalanine. The CDR3 DNA has 45 bases and is translated from base 1. The germline V and J ends show losses of 6 bases and 5 bases respectively, and no gene match explains 8 bases of the junction. General conclusions and limits of the study: Subsequent analysis determined that TCRs grouped into clusters in the first cohort also showed a tendency toward co-occurrence across the roughly 130 validation repertoires, and 90% to 95% of cluster scores exceeded 0. All 120 or so repertoires were used to score co-occurrence in the validation cohort in a later analysis, because that analysis had no HLA typing for the cohort. While some public TCRs were present in many individuals, most TCR sequences turned up only very rarely across donors. In the study, around 150 TCR beta chains were listed as associated with cytomegalovirus. The authors suggested that the approach could potentially be generalized to other disease states and immunological phenotypes. In both the original and validation cohorts, the classifier was reported to diagnose cytomegalovirus status with high specificity and sensitivity. A few of the identified cytomegalovirus-associated TCR beta chains were confirmed in vitro to be specific for cytomegalovirus antigens.

The method behind the library was the immunoSEQ multiplex PCR assay. From the authors' description of their analysis: A statistical classification framework was developed to diagnose cytomegalovirus status using the catalog of TCR beta chain sequences. TCRdb holds this immuneACCESS table with in-frame rearrangements only. Some clones are missing; in checked studies, unresolved V genes explain under half, and the rest has no known cause. The D gene and trimming were derived from the DNA, and the V and J assignments and clone size from that table. Recorded for this sample are roughly 280,000 clones; just over 85% of them occurred a single time. The ten largest clones take up 1% of the sample. Donors formed part of the validation cohort, which comprised 120 subjects and was distinct from the first cohort of 690 or so subjects.

The chain is made from TRBV6-6 and TRBJ2-1; 9 bases in between match TRBD2. Sequenced sample: PBMCs. The TCR comes from a woman under 30 in good health and CMV-seronegative. This receptor has the CDR3 CASRGIAGVHNEQFF. The DNA sequence is given as TGTGCCAGCAGGGGTATAGCGGGAGTCCACAATGAGCAGTTCTTC.